The sequence of this T cell receptor (beta chain) was determined in a study of PD-L1 blockade in urothelial cancer. Study overall: Samples came from 3 weeks, at the second dose, and 6 weeks into treatment.

Sequencing used immunoSEQ multiplex PCR; TCRdb keeps in-frame clones, though not all of them. Among some 45,000 clones listed, more than 70% were seen once. The time point denotes: pretreatment peripheral blood. About this clone itself: Its antigen is as yet unknown.

The CDR3 has 14 residues. Germline CDR1 SGHTA, CDR2 FQGNSA. Germline trimming cut 5 bases from V and 10 bases from J; bases unmatched to any gene: 9. Study-wide findings and caveats: Durable-benefit patients expanded tumor-associated blood clones more at 3 weeks. Lower pretreatment blood TCR clonality, under the median, predicted better survival, researchers reported.

The source was PBMCs, collected around atezolizumab (anti-PD-L1) treatment. The V gene is TRBV7-2, the J gene TRBJ2-7, with 12 nucleotides matching TRBD1. This clonotype was sampled from a donor over 35 with urothelial cancer. CDR3 sequence (DNA): TGTGCCAGCAGCCCAGGGGGGACAGGGGGCGGACAGTACTTC. It translates to CASSPGGTGGGQYF.